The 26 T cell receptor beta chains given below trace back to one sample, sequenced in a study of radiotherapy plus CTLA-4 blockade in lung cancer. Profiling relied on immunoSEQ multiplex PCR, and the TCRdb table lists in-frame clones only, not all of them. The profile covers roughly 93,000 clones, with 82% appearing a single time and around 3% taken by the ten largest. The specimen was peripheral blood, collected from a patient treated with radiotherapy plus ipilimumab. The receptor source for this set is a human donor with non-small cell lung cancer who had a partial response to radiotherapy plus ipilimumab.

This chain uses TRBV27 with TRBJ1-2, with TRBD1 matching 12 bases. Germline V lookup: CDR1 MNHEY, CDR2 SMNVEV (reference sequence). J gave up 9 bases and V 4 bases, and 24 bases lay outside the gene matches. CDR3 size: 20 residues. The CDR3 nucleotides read TGTGCCAGCAGTTCCACCCCTCCGGGACAGGGGGCGCGTAGGGGTGATCGCTACACCTTC. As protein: CASSSTPPGQGARRGDRYTF.

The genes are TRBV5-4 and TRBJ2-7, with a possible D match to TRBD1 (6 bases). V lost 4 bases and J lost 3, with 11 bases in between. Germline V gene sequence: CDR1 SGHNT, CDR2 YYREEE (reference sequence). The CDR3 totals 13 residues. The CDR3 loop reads CASSRDTIYEQYF. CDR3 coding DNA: TGTGCCAGCAGCCGGGACACCATCTACGAGCAGTACTTC.

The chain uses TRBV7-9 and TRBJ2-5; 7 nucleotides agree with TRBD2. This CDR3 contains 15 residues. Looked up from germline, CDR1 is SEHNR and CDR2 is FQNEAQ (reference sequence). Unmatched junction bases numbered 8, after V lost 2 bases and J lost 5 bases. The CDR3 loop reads CASSLSGILSETQYF. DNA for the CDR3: TGTGCCAGCAGCTTAAGCGGGATCCTGTCGGAGACCCAGTACTTC.

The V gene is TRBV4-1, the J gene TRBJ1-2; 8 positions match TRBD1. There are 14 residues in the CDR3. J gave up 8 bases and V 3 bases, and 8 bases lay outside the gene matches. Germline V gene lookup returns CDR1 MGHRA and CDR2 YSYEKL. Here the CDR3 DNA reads TGCGCCAGCAGCCAGGCCGGGACAGGCTTAGGCTACACCTTC. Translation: CASSQAGTGLGYTF.

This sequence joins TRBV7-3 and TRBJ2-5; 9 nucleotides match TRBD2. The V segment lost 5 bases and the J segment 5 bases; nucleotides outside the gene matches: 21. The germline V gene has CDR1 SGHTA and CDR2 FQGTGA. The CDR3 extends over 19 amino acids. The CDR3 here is CASSQSLVWAGGPGETQYF. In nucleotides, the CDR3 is TGTGCCAGCAGCCAATCCCTGGTCTGGGCGGGAGGGCCTGGTGAGACCCAGTACTTC.

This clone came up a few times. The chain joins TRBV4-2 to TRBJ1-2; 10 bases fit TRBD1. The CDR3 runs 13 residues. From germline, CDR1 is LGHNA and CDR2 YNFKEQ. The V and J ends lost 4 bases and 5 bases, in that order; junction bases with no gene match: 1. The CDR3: CASSPDRGYGYTF. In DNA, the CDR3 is TGTGCCAGCAGCCCGGACAGGGGGTATGGCTACACCTTC.

The CDR3 nucleotides read TGTGCCAGCAGCGTAGAAGGGGTAAACACCATATATTTT. It encodes CASSVEGVNTIYF. This sequence joins TRBV9 and TRBJ1-3; the D gene is possibly TRBD1 (5 bases). Trimming cost V 0 bases and J 6 bases, with 7 bases left between them. The CDR3 extends over 13 amino acids. Germline CDR1 and CDR2: SGDLS and YYNGEE.

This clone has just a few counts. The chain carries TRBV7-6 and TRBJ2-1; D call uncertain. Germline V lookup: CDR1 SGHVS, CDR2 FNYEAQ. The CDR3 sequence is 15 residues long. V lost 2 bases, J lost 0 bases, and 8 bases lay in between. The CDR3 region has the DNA TGTGCCAGCAGCTTATTAATTAGCTCCTACAATGAGCAGTTCTTC. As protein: CASSLLISSYNEQFF.

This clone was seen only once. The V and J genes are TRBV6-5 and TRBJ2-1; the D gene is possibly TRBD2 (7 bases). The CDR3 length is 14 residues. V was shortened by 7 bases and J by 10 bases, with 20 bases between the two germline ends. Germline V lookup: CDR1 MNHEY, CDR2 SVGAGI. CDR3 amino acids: CASNPGWGGLEQFF. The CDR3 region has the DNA TGTGCCAGCAACCCCGGGTGGGGGGGCTTAGAGCAGTTCTTC.

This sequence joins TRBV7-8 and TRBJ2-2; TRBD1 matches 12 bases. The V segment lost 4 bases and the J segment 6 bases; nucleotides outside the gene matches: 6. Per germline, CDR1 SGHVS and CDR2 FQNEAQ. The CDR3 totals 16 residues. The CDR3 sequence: CASSSRDRGRSGELFF. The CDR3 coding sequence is TGTGCCAGCAGCTCGCGGGACAGGGGGCGTTCCGGGGAGCTGTTTTTT.

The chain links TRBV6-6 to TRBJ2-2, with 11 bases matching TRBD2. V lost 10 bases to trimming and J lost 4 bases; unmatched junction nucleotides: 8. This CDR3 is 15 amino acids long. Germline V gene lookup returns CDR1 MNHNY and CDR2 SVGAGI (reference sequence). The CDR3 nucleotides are TGTGCCATCTTTAGCGGGAGGGCTGGCACCGGGGAGCTGTTTTTT. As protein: CAIFSGRAGTGELFF.

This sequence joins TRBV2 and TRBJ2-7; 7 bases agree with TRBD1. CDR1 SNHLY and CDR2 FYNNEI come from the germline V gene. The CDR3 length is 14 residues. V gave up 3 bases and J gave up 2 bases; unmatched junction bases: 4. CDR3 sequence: CASSEMQGAYEQYF. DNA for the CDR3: TGTGCCAGCAGTGAGATGCAGGGGGCCTACGAGCAGTACTTC.

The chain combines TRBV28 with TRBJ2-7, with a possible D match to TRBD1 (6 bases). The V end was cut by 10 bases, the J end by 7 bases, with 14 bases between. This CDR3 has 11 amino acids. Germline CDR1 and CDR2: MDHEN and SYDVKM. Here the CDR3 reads CATLTDREQYF. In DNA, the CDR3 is TGTGCCACCCTAACCGACAGGGAGCAGTACTTC.

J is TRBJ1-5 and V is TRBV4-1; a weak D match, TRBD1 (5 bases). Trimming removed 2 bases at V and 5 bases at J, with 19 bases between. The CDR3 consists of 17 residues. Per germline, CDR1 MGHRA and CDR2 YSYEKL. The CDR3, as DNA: TGCGCCAGCAGCCAACCGCGGCCAGGGACTAACTATCAGCCCCAGCATTTT. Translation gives CASSQPRPGTNYQPQHF.

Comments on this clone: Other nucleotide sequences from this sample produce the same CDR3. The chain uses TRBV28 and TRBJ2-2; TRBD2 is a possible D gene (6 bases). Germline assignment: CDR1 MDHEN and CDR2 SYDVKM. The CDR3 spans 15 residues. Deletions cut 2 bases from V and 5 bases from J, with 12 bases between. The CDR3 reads CASSLGRGGTGELFF. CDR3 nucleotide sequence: TGTGCCAGCAGTTTAGGGCGGGGTGGGACCGGGGAGCTGTTTTTT.

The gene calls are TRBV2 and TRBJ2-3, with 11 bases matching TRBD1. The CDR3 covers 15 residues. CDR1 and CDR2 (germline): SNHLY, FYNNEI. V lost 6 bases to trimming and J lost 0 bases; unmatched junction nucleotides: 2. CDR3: CASSGQGASTDTQYF. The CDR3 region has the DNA TGTGCCAGCAGCGGACAGGGGGCAAGCACAGATACGCAGTATTTT. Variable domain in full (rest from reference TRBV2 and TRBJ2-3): EPEVTQTPSHQVTQMGQEVILRCVPISNHLYFYWYRQILGQKVEFLVSFYNNEISEKSEIFDDQFSVERPDGSNFTLKIRSTKLEDSAMYFCASSGQGASTDTQYFGPGTRLTVL.

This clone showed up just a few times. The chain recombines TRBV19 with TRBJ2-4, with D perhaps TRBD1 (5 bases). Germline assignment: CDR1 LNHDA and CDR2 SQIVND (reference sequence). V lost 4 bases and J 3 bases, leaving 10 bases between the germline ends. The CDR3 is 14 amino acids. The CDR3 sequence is CASSTGHVKNIQYF. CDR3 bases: TGTGCCAGTAGTACAGGACACGTCAAAAACATTCAGTACTTC.

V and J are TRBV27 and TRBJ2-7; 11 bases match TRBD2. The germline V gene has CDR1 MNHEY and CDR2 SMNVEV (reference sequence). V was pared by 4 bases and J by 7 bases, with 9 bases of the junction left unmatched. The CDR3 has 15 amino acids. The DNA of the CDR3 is TGTGCCAGCAGTTGGGAGACTAGCGGGATGGGGGAGCAGTACTTC. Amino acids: CASSWETSGMGEQYF.

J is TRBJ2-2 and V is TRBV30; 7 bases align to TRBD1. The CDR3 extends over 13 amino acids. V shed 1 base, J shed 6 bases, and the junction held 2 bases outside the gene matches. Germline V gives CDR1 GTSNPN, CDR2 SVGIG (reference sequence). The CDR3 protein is CAWSGQGAGELFF. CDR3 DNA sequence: TGTGCCTGGAGTGGGCAGGGGGCCGGGGAGCTGTTTTTT.

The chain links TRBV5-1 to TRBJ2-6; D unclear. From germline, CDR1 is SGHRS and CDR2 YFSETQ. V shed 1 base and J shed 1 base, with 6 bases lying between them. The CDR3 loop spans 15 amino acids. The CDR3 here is CASSLQISGANVLTF. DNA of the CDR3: TGCGCCAGCAGCTTGCAGATATCTGGGGCCAACGTCCTGACTTTC.

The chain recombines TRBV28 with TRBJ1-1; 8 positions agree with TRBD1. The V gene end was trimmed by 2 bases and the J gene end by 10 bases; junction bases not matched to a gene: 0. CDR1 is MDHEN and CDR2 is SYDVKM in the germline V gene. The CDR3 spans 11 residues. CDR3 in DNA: TGTGCCAGCAGTTTAGGGACAGGAGCTTTCTTT. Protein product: CASSLGTGAFF.

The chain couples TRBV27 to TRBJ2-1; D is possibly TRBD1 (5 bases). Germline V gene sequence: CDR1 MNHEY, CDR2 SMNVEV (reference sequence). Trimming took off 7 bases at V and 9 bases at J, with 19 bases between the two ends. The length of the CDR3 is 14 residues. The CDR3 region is CASKYDRGNAEQFF. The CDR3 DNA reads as TGTGCCAGCAAATATGATAGGGGTAATGCTGAGCAGTTCTTC.

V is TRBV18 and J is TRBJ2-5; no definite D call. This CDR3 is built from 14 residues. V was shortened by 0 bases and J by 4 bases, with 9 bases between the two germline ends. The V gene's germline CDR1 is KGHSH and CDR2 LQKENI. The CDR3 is CASSPPQDGETQYF. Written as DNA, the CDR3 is TGTGCCAGCTCACCACCGCAGGATGGAGAGACCCAGTACTTC.

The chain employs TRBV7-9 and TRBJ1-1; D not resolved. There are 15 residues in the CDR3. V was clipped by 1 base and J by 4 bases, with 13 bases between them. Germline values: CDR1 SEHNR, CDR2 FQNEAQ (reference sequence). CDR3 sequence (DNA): TGTGCCAGCAGCTTAGAGGCAGGTGGGCCCACTGAAGCTTTCTTT. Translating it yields CASSLEAGGPTEAFF.

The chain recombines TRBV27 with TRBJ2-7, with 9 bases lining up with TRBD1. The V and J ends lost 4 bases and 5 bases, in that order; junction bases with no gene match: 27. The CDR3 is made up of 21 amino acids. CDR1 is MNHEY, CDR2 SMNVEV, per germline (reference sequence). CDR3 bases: TGTGCCAGCAGTTCCCGAGTACCTATCGGGACAGGGTTTCAGGGTCGGGACGAGCAGTACTTC. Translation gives CASSSRVPIGTGFQGRDEQYF.

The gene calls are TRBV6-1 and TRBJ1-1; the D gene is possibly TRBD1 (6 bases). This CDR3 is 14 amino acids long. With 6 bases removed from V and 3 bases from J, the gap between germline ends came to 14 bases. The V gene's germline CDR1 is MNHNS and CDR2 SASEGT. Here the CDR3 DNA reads TGTGCCAGCAGAGGCGGACAGTCCCACACTGAAGCTTTCTTT. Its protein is CASRGGQSHTEAFF.